Each of the 31 T cell receptor beta chains below was sequenced from the same sample in a study of T cells after yellow fever vaccination. MiXCR, run by TCRdb on the 5' RACE reads, gives a single entry per CDR3 protein. The data contain 340,000 or so distinct CDR3 sequences, approximately 12% of them seen just once; the ten biggest clones take up roughly 3%. Specimen: CD4+ T cells sorted from PBMCs, collected 15 days after the yellow fever booster vaccination. These receptors originate from a young man who received the YFV17D yellow fever vaccine.

This clonotype was detected a few times. The chain couples TRBV7-2 to TRBJ1-4, with 8 bases that match TRBD1. Unmatched junction bases numbered 7, after V lost 1 base and J lost 3 bases. This CDR3 has 17 residues. The germline CDR1 and CDR2 sequences are SGHTA and FQGNSA. The CDR3 sequence is CASSLDRGSGSNEKLFF. The DNA for the CDR3 is TGTGCCAGCAGCTTAGACAGGGGGTCGGGGTCTAATGAAAAACTGTTTTTT.

The genes are TRBV3-1 and TRBJ2-3; no clear D. The CDR3 length is 14 residues. The V end was cut by 2 bases, the J end by 1 base, with 7 bases between. Germline values: CDR1 LGHDT, CDR2 YNNKEL (reference sequence). CDR3 DNA sequence: TGTGCCAGCAGCCAAACGGACCGCACAGATACGCAGTATTTT. Translating it yields CASSQTDRTDTQYF.

This clonotype has a handful of counts. This chain uses TRBV29-1 with TRBJ2-3; 9 bases line up with TRBD2. The CDR3 totals 16 residues. The germline V gene encodes CDR1 SQVTM and CDR2 ANQGSEA. Trimming cost V 5 bases and J 4 bases; bases outside gene matches: 13. The CDR3 DNA follows: TGCAGCGTTCAGAGGGCCCAGGCTAGCGGGGCAGATACGCAGTATTTT. Its protein is CSVQRAQASGADTQYF.

This clonotype was seen ten or more times. The rearrangement links TRBV4-1 to TRBJ2-4; D may be TRBD2 (5 bases). Trimming took 0 bases from V and 2 from J, leaving 5 bases between them. This CDR3 has 14 residues. CDR1 is MGHRA, CDR2 YSYEKL, per germline. Here the CDR3 DNA reads TGCGCCAGCAGCCAAGACGGGACCAAAAACATTCAGTACTTC. Translation gives CASSQDGTKNIQYF.

This clonotype was detected many times. The rearrangement links TRBV7-2 to TRBJ2-6; no reliable D call. The CDR3 sequence is 15 residues long. Germline-derived CDR1 and CDR2 are SGHTA and FQGNSA. V was shortened by 5 bases and J by 2 bases, with 10 bases between the two germline ends. The CDR3 loop is CASSRHEPGANVLTF. The CDR3 region has the DNA TGTGCCAGCAGCAGACACGAGCCTGGGGCCAACGTCCTGACTTTC.

This chain connects TRBV11-2 to TRBJ1-1; D remains unclear. Deletions cut 4 bases from V and 3 bases from J, with 6 bases between. The CDR3 consists of 12 residues. From germline, CDR1 is SGHAT and CDR2 FQNNGV. The CDR3 coding sequence is TGTGCCAGCAGCTGGGTTTACACTGAAGCTTTCTTT. It translates to CASSWVYTEAFF.

This clonotype has only a few counts. J is TRBJ2-7 and V is TRBV7-2; D might be TRBD1 or TRBD2, each matching 5 bases. CDR3 size: 13 residues. Trimming cost V 4 bases and J 6 bases, with 13 bases left between them. Looked up from germline, CDR1 is SGHTA and CDR2 is FQGNSA. The CDR3 spells CASSSLWGSEQYF. In nucleotides, the CDR3 is TGTGCCAGCAGCTCCCTTTGGGGGAGCGAGCAGTACTTC.

This clonotype was counted a few times. The V gene is TRBV5-1, the J gene TRBJ2-5; 7 bases match TRBD2. The germline gives CDR1 SGHRS, CDR2 YFSETQ. With 0 bases clipped from V and 9 bases from J, the junction kept 8 bases outside the gene matches. The CDR3 spans 14 residues. CDR3 coding DNA: TGCGCCAGCAGCTTGGATAGCGCCGGGGGGTCCCAGTACTTC. Translation: CASSLDSAGGSQYF.

This clonotype was picked up many times. The chain links TRBV3-1 to TRBJ2-6; unclear D gene. This CDR3 region has 12 residues. The V gene's germline CDR1 is LGHDT and CDR2 YNNKEL (reference sequence). V was cut by 0 bases and J by 13 bases, with 7 bases left in between. CDR3 in DNA: TGTGCCAGCAGCCAAGATCTAGGGGTCCTGACTTTC. This translates into CASSQDLGVLTF.

This clonotype was seen only a few times. The chain recombines TRBV4-1 with TRBJ2-3; 9 bases map to TRBD2. V gave up 1 base and J gave up 2 bases; unmatched junction bases: 10. From germline, CDR1 is MGHRA and CDR2 YSYEKL. This CDR3 has 18 residues. CDR3 DNA sequence: TGCGCCAGCAGCCAAGCGTGGCTTGCGGGGGGGACCACAGATACGCAGTATTTT. It translates to CASSQAWLAGGTTDTQYF.

The chain employs TRBV5-4 and TRBJ2-3; 11 nucleotides line up with TRBD2. Per the germline V gene, CDR1 is SGHNT and CDR2 is YYREEE (reference sequence). The CDR3 spans 16 residues. With V trimmed by 4 bases and J by 8 bases, 12 bases remained unmatched. CDR3 amino acids: CASSPKTSGEDGTQYF. As DNA, the CDR3 is TGTGCCAGCAGCCCCAAGACTAGCGGGGAGGATGGTACGCAGTATTTT.

This clonotype was observed a few times. The gene calls are TRBV4-2 and TRBJ1-6; 8 bases align to TRBD1. J gave up 7 bases and V 0 bases, and 14 bases lay outside the gene matches. This CDR3 contains 19 residues. In germline, CDR1 is LGHNA, CDR2 YNFKEQ. This CDR3 is CASSQDLTGASGPNSPLHF. In DNA form, the CDR3 reads TGTGCCAGCAGCCAAGATTTGACAGGGGCCTCGGGTCCCAATTCACCCCTCCACTTT.

The chain couples TRBV15 to TRBJ1-2; D remains unclear. CDR3 length: 14 amino acids. Trimming removed 1 base at V and 8 bases at J, with 14 bases between. Germline V gene lookup returns CDR1 LNHNV and CDR2 YYDKDF (reference sequence). The CDR3 DNA reads as TGTGCCACCAGCAGAGGATTCGGGGAGGGAGGCTACACCTTC. It is translated as CATSRGFGEGGYTF.

The chain employs TRBV24-1 and TRBJ2-2; D is possibly TRBD1 or TRBD2 (6 bases each). Per germline, CDR1 KGHDR and CDR2 SFDVKD. CDR3 length: 18 amino acids. V dropped 2 bases and J dropped 3 bases, with 18 bases sitting between them. The CDR3 here is CATSDSGSGALDTGELFF. The DNA of the CDR3 is TGTGCCACCAGTGATTCGGGTTCGGGGGCCCTGGACACCGGGGAGCTGTTTTTT.

This chain joins TRBV7-2 and TRBJ1-1; no reliable D call. The CDR3 sequence is 15 residues long. Germline lookup yields CDR1 SGHTA and CDR2 FQGNSA. V lost 1 base and J 5 bases, leaving 14 bases between the germline ends. The CDR3 bases are TGTGCCAGCAGCTTAGATGGTCAGGTGTTGACTGAAGCTTTCTTT. It specifies CASSLDGQVLTEAFF.

In this sample, this clonotype turned up a few times. The J gene is TRBJ1-5, the V gene TRBV4-3; a weak D match, TRBD1 (5 bases). This CDR3 is 15 amino acids long. V lost 0 bases to trimming and J lost 5 bases, with 11 bases between them. Germline V gives CDR1 LGHNA, CDR2 YSLEER. Here the CDR3 reads CASSQDVGGDQPQHF. The CDR3 coding sequence is TGCGCCAGCAGCCAAGATGTCGGAGGGGATCAGCCCCAGCATTTT.

In its sample, this clonotype was seen once. DNA for the CDR3: TGTGCTAGTGGTTTTGCGAGTCAGCAGTTCTTC. It encodes CASGFASQQFF. The V gene is TRBV12-5, the J gene TRBJ2-1; D call uncertain. This CDR3 spans 11 amino acids. Trimming pared 3 bases from V and 11 bases from J, leaving 8 bases between. Germline loops: CDR1 LGHNT, CDR2 FRNRAP.

This clonotype came up many times. This chain uses TRBV9 with TRBJ1-6; possible D gene TRBD1, 5 bases. The V gene's germline CDR1 is SGDLS and CDR2 YYNGEE. V lost 4 bases and J lost 5, with 10 bases in between. This CDR3 has 14 amino acids. The DNA for the CDR3 is TGTGCCAGCAGCACCGGGGGGGATAATTCACCCCTCCACTTT. Translating gives CASSTGGDNSPLHF.

This clonotype was seen more than once but under ten times. The V gene is TRBV3-1, the J gene TRBJ2-5; 15 nucleotides line up with TRBD2. The CDR3 is made up of 15 amino acids. Germline V gene sequence: CDR1 LGHDT, CDR2 YNNKEL (reference sequence). With 4 bases clipped from V and 7 bases from J, the junction kept 4 bases outside the gene matches. CDR3 DNA: TGTGCCAGCAGCCCTCGGACTAGCGGGGGGGGGACCCAGTACTTC. It translates to CASSPRTSGGGTQYF.

This clonotype was detected only a few times. The chain couples TRBV4-1 to TRBJ2-7; D could derive from TRBD1 or TRBD2 (6 bases each). This CDR3 spans 14 amino acids. Trimming took 5 bases from V and 7 from J, leaving 18 bases between them. Germline V gene data show CDR1 as MGHRA and CDR2 as YSYEKL. The CDR3 protein is CASSTRGGLREQYF. DNA of the CDR3: TGCGCCAGCAGCACTCGAGGGGGGCTAAGGGAGCAGTACTTC.

This clonotype was seen a handful of times. The V and J genes are TRBV4-2 and TRBJ1-5; the D is unclear. V was shortened by 0 bases and J by 1 base, with 10 bases between the two germline ends. The CDR3 is 16 amino acids. CDR1 and CDR2 (germline): LGHNA, YNFKEQ. The CDR3 loop reads CASSQDSQPSNQPQHF. CDR3 in DNA: TGTGCCAGCAGCCAAGATAGCCAACCCAGCAATCAGCCCCAGCATTTT.

This clonotype was picked up many times. The rearrangement joins TRBV7-8 to TRBJ2-3; possibly TRBD2 for D (6 bases). CDR1 is SGHVS and CDR2 is FQNEAQ in the germline V gene. This CDR3 has 14 amino acids. V was trimmed by 1 base and J by 2 bases, leaving 7 bases between them. CDR3 coding DNA: TGTGCCAGCAGCTTAGGACTAGACACAGATACGCAGTATTTT. Encoded protein: CASSLGLDTDTQYF.

This chain links TRBV20-1 with TRBJ2-1; D may be TRBD2 (6 bases). This CDR3 comprises 14 residues. Per the germline V gene, CDR1 is DFQATT and CDR2 is SNEGSKA (reference sequence). With 3 bases removed from V and 6 bases from J, the gap between germline ends came to 15 bases. CDR3 bases: TGCAGTGCTAGCGGGGGAGATCGGTCCAATGAGCAGTTCTTC. Protein: CSASGGDRSNEQFF.

The sample holds a few counts of this clonotype. This chain links TRBV7-2 with TRBJ1-5; D possibly corresponds to TRBD1 (6 bases). This CDR3 has 14 residues. Trimming shortened V by 5 bases and J by 9 bases, and 17 bases separated the two germline ends. Germline lookup yields CDR1 SGHTA and CDR2 FQGNSA. CDR3 bases: TGTGCCAGCAGCAGGGCGGAGGGGGTCCGGCCCCAGCATTTT. Protein sequence: CASSRAEGVRPQHF.

This rearrangement joins TRBV20-1 to TRBJ1-2; a weak D match, TRBD1 (6 bases). Trimming took off 5 bases at V and 7 bases at J, with 11 bases between the two ends. CDR1 is DFQATT, CDR2 SNEGSKA, per germline (reference sequence). The CDR3 covers 11 residues. The CDR3, as DNA: TGCAGTGCTTTTGGGGGCGGTGGCTACACCTTC. This encodes CSAFGGGGYTF.

This clonotype appeared a few times. The CDR3 reads CASSLGHPGQPQHF. In DNA form, the CDR3 reads TGTGCCAGCAGTCTGGGACACCCTGGGCAGCCCCAGCATTTT. The chain combines TRBV12-3 or TRBV12-4 with TRBJ1-5, with D perhaps matching TRBD1 (6 bases). The CDR3 runs to 14 residues. With 5 bases removed from V and 7 bases from J, the gap between germline ends came to 15 bases.

The V call is TRBV4-2, the J call TRBJ1-4; 10 bases match TRBD1. V lost 1 base to trimming and J lost 7 bases; unmatched junction nucleotides: 6. Germline V gene sequence: CDR1 LGHNA, CDR2 YNFKEQ. The CDR3 covers 16 residues. CDR3 DNA: TGTGCCAGCAGCCAAGTAGGGGGACAGGGGAGTGAAAAACTGTTTTTT. Residues: CASSQVGGQGSEKLFF.

Only a few counts were recorded for this clonotype. J is TRBJ2-3 and V is TRBV4-2; no clear D gene. Deletions cut 1 base from V and 6 bases from J, with 20 bases between. The CDR3 contains 17 residues. Germline-derived CDR1 and CDR2 are LGHNA and YNFKEQ. CDR3 bases: TGTGCCAGCAGCCAAGGACGCAAACGAACCACGGTCGATACGCAGTATTTT. Its protein is CASSQGRKRTTVDTQYF.

This chain links TRBV5-6 with TRBJ2-6, with D unclear. The CDR3 loop spans 15 amino acids. The germline gives CDR1 SGHDT, CDR2 YYEEEE. Deletions cut 0 bases from V and 1 base from J, with 5 bases between. CDR3 sequence reads: CASSLGQSGANVLTF. The CDR3 coding sequence is TGTGCCAGCAGCTTGGGACAATCTGGGGCCAACGTCCTGACTTTC.

The V call is TRBV7-2, the J call TRBJ2-5; 7 bases fit TRBD2. Germline CDR1 and CDR2: SGHTA and FQGNSA. This CDR3 is 14 amino acids long. The J segment lost 4 bases and the V segment lost 5 bases, leaving 7 bases of the junction unmatched. This CDR3 is CASSTLAVPETQYF. As DNA, the CDR3 is TGTGCCAGCAGCACCCTAGCGGTTCCAGAGACCCAGTACTTC.

This chain links TRBV19 with TRBJ2-3; 8 bases match TRBD1. Germline CDR1 LNHDA, CDR2 SQIVND (reference sequence). V was clipped by 2 bases and J by 6 bases; unmatched bases: 4. The CDR3 runs 14 residues. DNA of the CDR3: TGTGCCAGTAGTATACAGGGGGCGTTTGATACGCAGTATTTT. This codes for CASSIQGAFDTQYF.